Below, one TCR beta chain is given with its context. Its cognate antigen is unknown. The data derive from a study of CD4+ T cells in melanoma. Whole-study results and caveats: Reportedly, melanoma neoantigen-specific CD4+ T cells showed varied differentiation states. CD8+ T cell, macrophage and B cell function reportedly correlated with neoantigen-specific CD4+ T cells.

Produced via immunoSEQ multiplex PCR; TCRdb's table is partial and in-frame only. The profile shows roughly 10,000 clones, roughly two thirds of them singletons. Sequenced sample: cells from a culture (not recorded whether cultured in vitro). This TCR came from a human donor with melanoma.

The CDR3 nucleotides are TGTGCCAGCAGCTTCCAGGGGAGGGGGCGCGATGAAAAACTGTTTTTT. This translates into CASSFQGRGRDEKLFF. The chain combines TRBV11-2 with TRBJ1-4; 7 positions match TRBD1. V lost 3 bases and J lost 6; bases outside the gene matches: 10. The CDR3 spans 16 residues. In germline, CDR1 is SGHAT, CDR2 FQNNGV.